This TCR beta chain emerged from a study of CD8 T cells in ankylosing spondylitis. Study results and caveats: The disease-linked clones had a CD8+ phenotype and low blood frequencies.

TCRdb called the 5' RACE reads again in MiXCR, with one record for every CDR3 protein. This table has more than 200,000 distinct CDR3 sequences, roughly a quarter appearing once. Trimming removed 4 bases at V and 2 bases at J, with 13 bases between. This CDR3 has 15 residues. The germline CDR1 and CDR2 sequences are SGDLS and YYNGEE. This clonotype was recorded many times. The antigen remains unidentified. The origin of this receptor is a male donor with ankylosing spondylitis or in good health (not recorded which). Sequencing input: blood, either unsorted or a sorted T cell fraction (not recorded which). This chain connects TRBV9 to TRBJ2-1, with D perhaps TRBD2 (6 bases). The DNA for the CDR3 is TGTGCCAGCAGCTACCTAGCGACTACCTACAATGAGCAGTTCTTC. Its protein is CASSYLATTYNEQFF.